The rows below give T cell receptor beta chains drawn from one sample of a study of T cell responses to AZD1222 COVID-19 vaccine. Using immunoSEQ multiplex PCR, the repertoire was profiled, and TCRdb retains in-frame clones only, with some absent. The sample contains 8,000 to 9,000 clones, 85% to 90% of which appear only once. Here the sequenced sample was peripheral blood, taken 28 days after the second AZD1222 dose. All receptors derive from an adult who received the AZD1222 COVID-19 vaccine. CDR3s include the opening cysteine and the closing phenylalanine or tryptophan. A D gene is named only where the DNA matches it firmly. Part of the rows lack a size; the others show once, few, many or a class for expanded clones.

d_call | j_call | clone_size | v_call | cdr3_nt | cdr3_aa
- | TRBJ1-1 | - | TRBV7-2 | TGTGCCAGCACCAATGCGGGGGCAACGTCTGAAGCTTTCTTT | CASTNAGATSEAFF
- | TRBJ2-7 | - | TRBV10-3 | TGTGCCATCAGTGGGCGTCGGGACGAGCAGTACTTC | CAISGRRDEQYF
- | TRBJ2-5 | - | TRBV2 | TGTGCCAGCATGGGGGTAAACTATATACAAGAGACCCAGTACTTC | CASMGVNYIQETQYF
TRBD1 | TRBJ2-2 | - | TRBV19 | TGTGCCAGTAGTGCCCAGCGACAGGGGTCGGTAACCGGGGAGCTGTTTTTT | CASSAQRQGSVTGELFF
- | TRBJ2-7 | - | TRBV6-5 | TGTGCCAGCAGCATCCCGGGGCTCCCCTACGAGCAGTACTTC | CASSIPGLPYEQYF
TRBD1 | TRBJ2-6 | - | TRBV19 | TGTGCCAGTAGTACCGGGACAGGCATCTCTGGGGCCAACGTCCTGACTTTC | CASSTGTGISGANVLTF
- | TRBJ2-1 | - | TRBV20-1 | TGCAGTGCTAGTGGAGCGCCCGGCGGGGGCTCCTGGCTTGAGCAGTTCTTC | CSASGAPGGGSWLEQFF
- | TRBJ1-1 | - | TRBV4-2 | TGTGCCAGCAGCCAAGGGGTGGGGGGGAACACTGAAGCTTTCTTT | CASSQGVGGNTEAFF
TRBD1 | TRBJ1-2 | - | TRBV5-1 | TGCGCCAGCAGCTTCACGACAGGGGTCTATTTAACCGCTGGCTACACCTTC | CASSFTTGVYLTAGYTF
- | TRBJ2-5 | - | TRBV7-8 | TGTGCCAGCAGCCCTTCTCTTACAATAGTAGAGACCCAGTACTTC | CASSPSLTIVETQYF
- | TRBJ2-1 | - | TRBV5-1 | TGCGCCAGCAGCTTGGTCCAGTCCACCTACAATGAGCAGTTCTTC | CASSLVQSTYNEQFF
- | TRBJ1-2 | few | TRBV12-3/TRBV12-4 | TGTGCCATCTCGATAGGAACCTATGGCTACACCTTC | CAISIGTYGYTF
- | TRBJ1-2 | - | TRBV19 | TGTGCCAGTAGTAGCGGCCGGGGTACCTCTAACTATGGCTACACCTTC | CASSSGRGTSNYGYTF
- | TRBJ2-1 | - | TRBV12-3/TRBV12-4 | TGTGCCAGCAGGTACCCGCCAGGTGAGCAGTTCTTC | CASRYPPGEQFF
- | TRBJ2-5 | - | TRBV5-1 | TGCGCCAGCAGCTTGGGTGCGGGGAGGGAGACCCAGTACTTC | CASSLGAGRETQYF
- | TRBJ2-3 | once | TRBV7-2 | TGTGCCAGCAGCTTAATCGGGGATACGCAGTATTTT | CASSLIGDTQYF
- | TRBJ1-5 | - | TRBV2 | TGTGCCAGCAGTGAGGGTGTTACTTGGCAGCCCCAGCATTTT | CASSEGVTWQPQHF
- | TRBJ1-2 | once | TRBV4-2 | TGTGCCAGCAGCCAAGACCTAGCCAGCTATGGCTACACCTTC | CASSQDLASYGYTF
- | TRBJ2-7 | - | TRBV21-1 | TGTGCCAGCAGCAAAGCTTGGAGCGGGGGGTACGAGCAGTACTTC | CASSKAWSGGYEQYF
- | TRBJ2-1 | - | TRBV5-4 | TGTGCCAGCAGCTTTGGCCGGGAGGAGCAGTTCTTC | CASSFGREEQFF
- | TRBJ2-5 | - | TRBV2 | TGTGCCAGCAGAATTGAGGGCAGGGAGACCCAGTACTTC | CASRIEGRETQYF
- | TRBJ2-1 | - | TRBV20-1 | TGCAGTGCTAGATTCGTTGAGCAGTTCTTC | CSARFVEQFF
- | TRBJ2-3 | - | TRBV27 | TGTGCCAGCAGCCTAGGTCCCCAGGGCAGGGATACGCAGTATTTT | CASSLGPQGRDTQYF
- | TRBJ1-1 | - | TRBV13 | TGTGCCAGCAGCCCCAGGACGGGTAGTAGCACTGAAGCTTTCTTT | CASSPRTGSSTEAFF
TRBD1 | TRBJ1-1 | - | TRBV10-3 | TGTGCCATCAGTGAAATACAGGGGCACACTGAAGCTTTCTTT | CAISEIQGHTEAFF
TRBD1 | TRBJ2-3 | - | TRBV20-1 | TGCAGTGGAGGGGGCCCAGATACGCAGTATTTT | CSGGGPDTQYF
- | TRBJ2-7 | - | TRBV9 | TGTGCCAGCAGCGTCCGGGAAGGTTACGAGCAGTACTTC | CASSVREGYEQYF